This TCR beta chain appears in the sequencing data of a study of CD8+ T cells in alopecia areata. Overall study: Treated patients swallowed 5 to 10 mg of oral tofacitinib twice daily.

Treatment of the sample: oral pan-JAK inhibitor, 5-10 mg twice daily. Collected material from alopecia areata patients comprised lesional scalp punch biopsies and peripheral blood. Separation by sorting yielded CD4+ and CD8+ T cells from PBMCs. Germline CDR1 is SGHDT and CDR2 is YYEEEE. The length of the CDR3 is 15 residues. V gave up 2 bases and J gave up 0 bases, with 12 bases separating them. cDNA reverse transcribed from extracted RNA served as the sequencing template. TCRdb's copy holds only in-frame clones and misses some; the assay was immunoSEQ multiplex PCR. The table includes around 300,000 clones, over 45% detected once. Study observations and caveats: Normal scalp showed lower clonality than lesional scalp, especially alopecia totalis/universalis.

As concerns this clone: The target antigen is unknown.

The chain employs TRBV5-6 and TRBJ2-7; D remains unclear. Sample: CD4+ T cells sorted from blood, taken around week 53, from a patient treated with tofacitinib. This TCR derives from a human donor with alopecia areata. This CDR3 reads CASSFFVESSYEQYF. Written as DNA, the CDR3 is TGTGCCAGCAGCTTTTTTGTCGAGAGCTCCTACGAGCAGTACTTC.